A single sample is the source of the 22 T cell receptor beta chains below, sequenced in a study of T cell responses to AZD1222 COVID-19 vaccine. The protocol was immunoSEQ multiplex PCR, while the TCRdb copy is restricted to in-frame clones and leaves out a portion. The sample gives about 120,000 clones, 85% to 90% of which show up once; under 4.5% is in the top ten. The sample was peripheral blood, taken on day 0 of AZD1222 vaccination. Receptors were obtained from an adult in good health.

The rearrangement links TRBV29-1 to TRBJ1-1; no clear D. Germline V gene sequence: CDR1 SQVTM, CDR2 ANQGSEA. V lost 7 bases and J 0 bases, leaving 12 bases between the germline ends. The CDR3 runs to 13 residues. CDR3 protein: CSARRSMNTEAFF. Written as DNA, the CDR3 is TGCAGCGCCAGACGGTCCATGAACACTGAAGCTTTCTTT. Drawing the rest from reference TRBV29-1 and TRBJ1-1, the complete variable domain is SAVISQKPSRDICQRGTSLTIQCQVDSQVTMMFWYRQQPGQSLTLIATANQGSEATYESGFVIDKFPISRPNLTFSTLTVSNMSPEDSSIYLCSARRSMNTEAFFGQGTRLTVV.

The chain carries TRBV6-1 and TRBJ1-2; 8 nucleotides align to TRBD1. The CDR3 extends over 15 amino acids. The germline gives CDR1 MNHNS, CDR2 SASEGT. The J segment lost 8 bases and the V segment lost 1 base, leaving 9 bases of the junction unmatched. CDR3 region: CASSEVGTGIKGYTF. The CDR3 DNA follows: TGTGCCAGCAGTGAAGTGGGGACAGGTATAAAAGGCTACACCTTC.

This clone is a singleton in its sample. This rearrangement joins TRBV27 to TRBJ1-2; 9 bases line up with TRBD1. CDR1 is MNHEY and CDR2 is SMNVEV in the germline V gene (reference sequence). This CDR3 is built from 14 residues. Unmatched junction bases numbered 4, after V lost 4 bases and J lost 4 bases. The CDR3 DNA is TGTGCCAGCAGTTGGGACAGGGTTAGCTATGGCTACACCTTC. Translated: CASSWDRVSYGYTF.

CDR3: CASSLVTSATNEKLFF. CDR3 nucleotides: TGCGCCAGCAGCTTGGTGACATCTGCAACTAATGAAAAACTGTTTTTT. This chain connects TRBV5-1 to TRBJ1-4, with D unclear. Germline V gives CDR1 SGHRS, CDR2 YFSETQ. This CDR3 spans 16 amino acids. V dropped 0 bases and J dropped 0 bases, with 9 bases sitting between them.

The rearrangement uses TRBV11-2 and TRBJ2-7; D might be TRBD1 (5 bases). The CDR3 covers 14 residues. From germline, CDR1 is SGHAT and CDR2 FQNNGV. Trimming removed 6 bases at V and 0 bases at J, with 12 bases between. The CDR3 is CASSPGFSSYEQYF. CDR3 sequence (DNA): TGTGCCAGCAGTCCAGGGTTCAGCTCCTACGAGCAGTACTTC.

The rearrangement uses TRBV6-5 and TRBJ1-1; D is possibly TRBD1 (6 bases). The CDR3 is 15 residues long. The V end lost 0 bases, the J end lost 0 bases, and 8 bases lay between the germline ends. Germline CDR1 and CDR2: MNHEY and SVGAGI. CDR3 residues: CASSYSAGVNTEAFF. Here the CDR3 DNA reads TGTGCCAGCAGTTACTCGGCAGGGGTGAACACTGAAGCTTTCTTT.

This clone was seen a single time. The chain combines TRBV9 with TRBJ1-5; D gene unclear. In germline, CDR1 is SGDLS, CDR2 YYNGEE. This CDR3 is 13 amino acids long. Trimming left V 0 bases short and J 6 bases short, with 7 bases between. The CDR3 is CASSVGMFQPQHF. The CDR3 DNA reads TGTGCCAGCAGCGTAGGTATGTTTCAGCCCCAGCATTTT.

The rearrangement uses TRBV29-1 and TRBJ1-1; possibly TRBD1 for D (6 bases). The V gene's germline CDR1 is SQVTM and CDR2 ANQGSEA. V was shortened by 7 bases and J by 4 bases, with 25 bases between the two germline ends. This CDR3 has 16 residues. The CDR3 bases are TGCAGCGGTCGGGGGGGCAGCGCGTCGGTCGGCACTGAAGCTTTCTTT. Translation gives CSGRGGSASVGTEAFF. Filled out from reference TRBV29-1 and TRBJ1-1, the complete variable domain reads SAVISQKPSRDICQRGTSLTIQCQVDSQVTMMFWYRQQPGQSLTLIATANQGSEATYESGFVIDKFPISRPNLTFSTLTVSNMSPEDSSIYLCSGRGGSASVGTEAFFGQGTRLTVV.

V usage is TRBV11-3 and J usage is TRBJ1-3; D is perhaps TRBD1 (5 bases). The germline V and J ends were trimmed by 5 bases and 4 bases, with 12 bases remaining between them. The CDR3 consists of 14 residues. Germline values: CDR1 SGHNT, CDR2 YENEEA. DNA for the CDR3: TGTGCCAGCAGCCCGGGGACCGCCGGAAACACCATATATTTT. This codes for CASSPGTAGNTIYF. Full variable domain (outside the CDR3, taken from reference TRBV11-3 and TRBJ1-3): EAGVVQSPRYKIIEKKQPVAFWCNPISGHNTLYWYLQNLGQGPELLIRYENEEAVDDSQLPKDRFSAERLKGVDSTLKIQPAELGDSAVYLCASSPGTAGNTIYFGEGSWLTVV.

This clone is a singleton in its sample. V gene TRBV6-2 or TRBV6-3 combines with J gene TRBJ2-4, with unresolved D. The CDR3 length is 14 residues. The V and J ends lost 2 bases and 0 bases respectively, with 5 bases between them. Germline CDR1 MNHEY, CDR2 SVGEGT. The CDR3 sequence: CASSYVLAKNIQYF. The DNA for the CDR3 is TGTGCCAGCAGTTACGTCCTAGCCAAAAACATTCAGTACTTC.

The rearrangement uses TRBV28 and TRBJ1-3, with D hard to call. The CDR3 is 14 residues long. CDR1 and CDR2 (germline): MDHEN, SYDVKM. V was pared by 10 bases and J by 1 base, with 14 bases between. The CDR3 DNA reads as TGTGCCACAGAGCTCGAGGGATCTGGAAACACCATATATTTT. Its protein product is CATELEGSGNTIYF.

The chain recombines TRBV21-1 with TRBJ2-7; the tabulated D call, TRBD2, remains unverified against the DNA. TRBV21-1 is marked as a pseudogene. This CDR3 region has 16 residues. The CDR3 DNA reads TGTGCCAGCAGCAAAGGGCCAGCGGGGACACCCTACGAGCAGTACTTC. Translation gives CASSKGPAGTPYEQYF.

A single count supports this clone. This chain connects TRBV7-2 to TRBJ2-7; D might be TRBD1 (6 bases). Germline V CDR1 and CDR2: SGHTA, FQGNSA. This CDR3 has 15 amino acids. The ends were cut back, 1 base at V and 2 bases at J, with 12 bases in the middle. The CDR3, as DNA: TGTGCCAGCAGCTTAGGTACAGGGATAACCTACGAGCAGTACTTC. It yields the protein CASSLGTGITYEQYF.

For this clone: Relative to the germline gene, one junction end is altered; a read error may explain this. The genes are TRBV9 and TRBJ2-7; D call uncertain. CDR3 length equals 16 residues. Germline lookup yields CDR1 SGDLS and CDR2 YYNGEE. This CDR3 is CASSVDPDTMLYEQYF. The CDR3 DNA sequence: TGTGCCAGCAGTGTAGACCCGGATACAATGCTTTACGAGCAGTACTTC. Based on the CDR3 plus reference TRBV9 and TRBJ2-7, the full variable domain is DSGVTQTPKHLITATGQRVTLRCSPRSGDLSVYWYQQSLDQGLQFLIQYYNGEERAKGNILERFSAQQFPDLHSELNLSSLELGDSALYFCASSVDPDTMLYEQYFGPGTRLTVT.

The chain couples TRBV5-4 to TRBJ1-2; the D is unclear. With 0 bases removed from V and 4 bases from J, the gap between germline ends came to 7 bases. Germline CDR1 SGHNT, CDR2 YYREEE (reference sequence). CDR3 length: 13 amino acids. CDR3 region: CASSLVGSYGYTF. CDR3 DNA sequence: TGTGCCAGCAGCTTGGTGGGGTCCTATGGCTACACCTTC.

The J gene is TRBJ1-6, the V gene TRBV7-9, with TRBD1 as a possible D gene (6 bases). Germline CDR1 reads SEHNR; CDR2 reads FQNEAQ (reference sequence). The CDR3 loop spans 15 amino acids. V lost 5 bases and J 7 bases, leaving 15 bases between the germline ends. The DNA of the CDR3 is TGTGCCAGCAGCCCGGACAGTTTCAGGAATTCACCCCTCCACTTT. This sequence encodes CASSPDSFRNSPLHF.

The chain employs TRBV12-3 or TRBV12-4 and TRBJ1-1; D call uncertain. This CDR3 contains 11 residues. Trimming cost V 7 bases and J 5 bases, with 8 bases left between them. The chain's CDR3 is CASNTRTEAFF. CDR3 DNA sequence: TGTGCCAGCAACACTCGAACTGAAGCTTTCTTT.

The chain recombines TRBV19 with TRBJ1-1, with TRBD1 identical over 8 bases. Germline lookup yields CDR1 LNHDA and CDR2 SQIVND (reference sequence). This CDR3 is 16 amino acids long. The V segment lost 7 bases and the J segment 0 bases; nucleotides outside the gene matches: 10. As DNA, the CDR3 is TGTGCCAGTACCAAACCGACAGGGGTAATGAACACTGAAGCTTTCTTT. Its protein is CASTKPTGVMNTEAFF.

The chain uses TRBV7-2 and TRBJ2-1; a possible D gene is TRBD2 (5 bases). The CDR3 has 15 amino acids. Trimming took off 5 bases at V and 6 bases at J, with 17 bases between the two ends. Germline lookup yields CDR1 SGHTA and CDR2 FQGNSA. CDR3 sequence (DNA): TGTGCCAGCAGCCCAGCCGGGGTGACGAGCAATGAGCAGTTCTTC. Protein sequence: CASSPAGVTSNEQFF.

The rearrangement uses TRBV5-4 and TRBJ2-5; the match to TRBD2 covers 9 bases. J gave up 0 bases and V 0 bases, and 6 bases lay outside the gene matches. The CDR3 extends over 17 amino acids. The germline gives CDR1 SGHNT, CDR2 YYREEE (reference sequence). The CDR3 reads CASSLGSGGPYQETQYF. In nucleotides, the CDR3 is TGTGCCAGCAGCTTGGGTAGCGGGGGACCGTACCAAGAGACCCAGTACTTC.

V gene TRBV5-6 combines with J gene TRBJ2-3; 7 nucleotides line up with TRBD2. Unmatched junction bases numbered 6, after V lost 4 bases and J lost 1 base. Looked up from germline, CDR1 is SGHDT and CDR2 is YYEEEE. CDR3 length: 15 residues. The CDR3 bases are TGTGCCAGCAGCGAAGGGGCGGGAGGCACAGATACGCAGTATTTT. This encodes CASSEGAGGTDTQYF.

The rearrangement joins TRBV15 to TRBJ1-1; no clear D. This CDR3 has 15 residues. Germline lookup yields CDR1 LNHNV and CDR2 YYDKDF (reference sequence). Trimming pared 5 bases from V and 5 bases from J, leaving 18 bases between. DNA for the CDR3: TGTGCCACCAGCGGAGTCCGGGTGCGAGGGACTGAAGCTTTCTTT. Amino acids: CATSGVRVRGTEAFF.